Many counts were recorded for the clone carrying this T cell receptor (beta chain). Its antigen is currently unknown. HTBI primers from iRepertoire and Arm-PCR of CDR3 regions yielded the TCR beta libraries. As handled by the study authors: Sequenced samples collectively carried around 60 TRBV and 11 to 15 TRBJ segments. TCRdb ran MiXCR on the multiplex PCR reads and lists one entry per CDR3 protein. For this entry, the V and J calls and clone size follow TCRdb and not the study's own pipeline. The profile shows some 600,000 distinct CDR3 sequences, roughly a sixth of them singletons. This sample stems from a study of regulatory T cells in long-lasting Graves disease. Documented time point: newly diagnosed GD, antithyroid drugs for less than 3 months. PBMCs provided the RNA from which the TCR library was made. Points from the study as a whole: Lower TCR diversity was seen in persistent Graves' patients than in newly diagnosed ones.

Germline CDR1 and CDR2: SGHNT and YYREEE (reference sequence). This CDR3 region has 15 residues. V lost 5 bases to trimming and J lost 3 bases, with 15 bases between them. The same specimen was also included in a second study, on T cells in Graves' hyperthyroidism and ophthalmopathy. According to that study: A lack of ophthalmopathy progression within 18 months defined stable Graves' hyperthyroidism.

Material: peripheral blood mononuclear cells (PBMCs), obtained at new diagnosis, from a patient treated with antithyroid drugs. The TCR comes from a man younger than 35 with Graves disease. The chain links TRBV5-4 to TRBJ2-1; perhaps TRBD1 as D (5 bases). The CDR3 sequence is CASRQDKSYYNEQFF. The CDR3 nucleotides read TGTGCCAGCAGGCAGGACAAAAGTTACTACAATGAGCAGTTCTTC.